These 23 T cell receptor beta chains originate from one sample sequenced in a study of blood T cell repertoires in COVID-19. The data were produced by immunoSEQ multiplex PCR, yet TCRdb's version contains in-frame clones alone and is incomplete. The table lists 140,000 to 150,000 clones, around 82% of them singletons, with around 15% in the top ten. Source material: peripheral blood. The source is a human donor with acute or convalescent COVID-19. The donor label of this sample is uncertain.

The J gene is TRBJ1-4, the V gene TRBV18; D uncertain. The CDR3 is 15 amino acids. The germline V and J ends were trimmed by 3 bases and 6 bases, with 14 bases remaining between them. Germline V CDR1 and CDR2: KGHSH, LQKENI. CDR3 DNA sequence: TGTGCCAGCTCACCGGCGAGACACTTAGATGAAAAACTGTTTTTT. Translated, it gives CASSPARHLDEKLFF.

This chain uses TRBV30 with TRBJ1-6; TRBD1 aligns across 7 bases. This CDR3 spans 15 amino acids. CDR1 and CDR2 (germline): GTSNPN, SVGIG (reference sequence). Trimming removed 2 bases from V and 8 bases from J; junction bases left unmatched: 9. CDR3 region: CAWSSTGFGDSPLHF. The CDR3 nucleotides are TGTGCCTGGAGTTCGACAGGGTTTGGGGATTCACCCCTCCACTTT.

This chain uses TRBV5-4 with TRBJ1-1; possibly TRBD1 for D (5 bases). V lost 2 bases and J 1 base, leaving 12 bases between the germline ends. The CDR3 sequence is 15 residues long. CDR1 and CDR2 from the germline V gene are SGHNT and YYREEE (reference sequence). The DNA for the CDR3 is TGTGCCAGCAGCTTAGATTTAGACAGGAACACTGAAGCTTTCTTT. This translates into CASSLDLDRNTEAFF.

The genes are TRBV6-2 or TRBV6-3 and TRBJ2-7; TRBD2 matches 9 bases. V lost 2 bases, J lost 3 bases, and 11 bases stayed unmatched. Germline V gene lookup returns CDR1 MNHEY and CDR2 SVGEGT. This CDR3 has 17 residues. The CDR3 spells CASSYRLDGRGGYEQYF. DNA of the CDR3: TGTGCCAGCAGTTACCGTCTCGACGGGCGGGGGGGCTACGAGCAGTACTTC.

The CDR3 protein is CASSPPPADRPRHGYTF. CDR3 bases: TGTGCCAGCAGTCCCCCTCCCGCGGACAGGCCGAGGCACGGCTACACCTTC. The chain joins TRBV6-6 to TRBJ1-2, with 7 bases fitting TRBD1. This CDR3 comprises 17 residues. V gave up 5 bases and J gave up 8 bases; unmatched junction bases: 20. CDR1 is MNHNY, CDR2 SVGAGI, per germline (reference sequence).

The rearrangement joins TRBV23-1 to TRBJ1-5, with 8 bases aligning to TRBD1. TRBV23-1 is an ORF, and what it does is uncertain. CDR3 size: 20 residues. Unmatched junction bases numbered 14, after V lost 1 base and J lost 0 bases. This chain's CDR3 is CASSQCGETGAPYSNQPQHF. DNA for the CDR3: TGCGCCAGCAGTCAATGCGGGGAGACAGGGGCACCTTATAGCAATCAGCCCCAGCATTTT.

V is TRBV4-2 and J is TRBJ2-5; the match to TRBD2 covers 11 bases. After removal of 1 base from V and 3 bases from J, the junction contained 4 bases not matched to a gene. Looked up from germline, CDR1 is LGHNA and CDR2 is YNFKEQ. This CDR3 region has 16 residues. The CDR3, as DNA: TGTGCCAGCAGCCAAGCCTTAGCGGGAGGGGAAGAGACCCAGTACTTC. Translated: CASSQALAGGEETQYF.

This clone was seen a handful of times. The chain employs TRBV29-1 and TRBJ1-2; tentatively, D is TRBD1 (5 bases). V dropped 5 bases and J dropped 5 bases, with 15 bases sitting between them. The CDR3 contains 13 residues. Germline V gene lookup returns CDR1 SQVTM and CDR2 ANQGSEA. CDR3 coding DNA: TGCAGCGTTACCGGGGGTCAAGGGTATGGCTACACCTTC. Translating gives CSVTGGQGYGYTF.

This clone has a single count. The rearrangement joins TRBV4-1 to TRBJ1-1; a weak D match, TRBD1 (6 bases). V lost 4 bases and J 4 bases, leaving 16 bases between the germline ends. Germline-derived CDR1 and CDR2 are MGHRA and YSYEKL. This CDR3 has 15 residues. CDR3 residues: CASSPNAGVRTEAFF. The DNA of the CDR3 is TGCGCCAGCAGCCCAAACGCAGGGGTTCGCACTGAAGCTTTCTTT.

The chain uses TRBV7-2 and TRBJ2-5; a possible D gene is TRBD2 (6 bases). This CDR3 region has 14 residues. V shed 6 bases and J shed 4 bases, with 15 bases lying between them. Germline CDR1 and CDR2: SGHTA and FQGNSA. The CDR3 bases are TGTGCCAGCAGGGTGACGGGACTGAGAGAGACCCAGTACTTC. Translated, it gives CASRVTGLRETQYF.

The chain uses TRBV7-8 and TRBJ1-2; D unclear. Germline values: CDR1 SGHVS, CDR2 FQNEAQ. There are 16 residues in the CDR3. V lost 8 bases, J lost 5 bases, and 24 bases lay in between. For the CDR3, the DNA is TGTGCCAGCCAAGTCGGCACCTCGCAGCGGGGTTATGGCTACACCTTC. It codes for CASQVGTSQRGYGYTF.

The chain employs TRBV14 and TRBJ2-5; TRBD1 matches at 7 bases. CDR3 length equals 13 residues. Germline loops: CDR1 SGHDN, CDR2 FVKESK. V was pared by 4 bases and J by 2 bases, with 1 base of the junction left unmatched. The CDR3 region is CASSRGQQETQYF. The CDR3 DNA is TGTGCCAGCAGCCGGGGACAGCAAGAGACCCAGTACTTC.

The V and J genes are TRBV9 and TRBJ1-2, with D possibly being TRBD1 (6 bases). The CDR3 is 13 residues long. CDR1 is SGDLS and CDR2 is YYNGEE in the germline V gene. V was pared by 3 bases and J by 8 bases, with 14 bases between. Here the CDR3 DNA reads TGTGCCAGCAGCGCGACCACAGGGCAGGGCTACACCTTC. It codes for CASSATTGQGYTF.

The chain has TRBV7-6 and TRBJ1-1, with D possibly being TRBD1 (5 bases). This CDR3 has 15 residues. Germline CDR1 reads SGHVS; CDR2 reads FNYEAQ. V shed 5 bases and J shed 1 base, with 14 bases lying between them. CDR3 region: CASSIAGFGNTEAFF. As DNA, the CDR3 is TGTGCCAGCAGCATCGCAGGGTTCGGGAACACTGAAGCTTTCTTT.

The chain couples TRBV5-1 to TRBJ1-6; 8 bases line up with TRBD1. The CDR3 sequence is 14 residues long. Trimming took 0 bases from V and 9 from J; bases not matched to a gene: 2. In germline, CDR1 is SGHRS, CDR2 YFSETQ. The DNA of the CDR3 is TGCGCCAGCAGCTTGGGACAGGGGACTTCACCCCTCCACTTT. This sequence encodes CASSLGQGTSPLHF.

Here the CDR3 reads CATSRDVGQGGKEQYF. CDR3 coding DNA: TGTGCCACCAGCAGAGATGTGGGACAGGGAGGAAAGGAGCAGTACTTC. The genes are TRBV15 and TRBJ2-7, with 9 positions matching TRBD1. V trimming: 0 bases; J trimming: 7 bases; junction bases outside the gene matches: 10. Germline V CDR1 and CDR2: LNHNV, YYDKDF (reference sequence). The CDR3 length is 16 residues.

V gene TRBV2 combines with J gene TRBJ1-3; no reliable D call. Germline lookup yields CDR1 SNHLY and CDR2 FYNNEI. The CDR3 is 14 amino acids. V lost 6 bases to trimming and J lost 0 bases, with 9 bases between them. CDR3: CASSGSRSGNTIYF. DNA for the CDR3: TGTGCCAGCAGCGGGTCCCGCTCTGGAAACACCATATATTTT.

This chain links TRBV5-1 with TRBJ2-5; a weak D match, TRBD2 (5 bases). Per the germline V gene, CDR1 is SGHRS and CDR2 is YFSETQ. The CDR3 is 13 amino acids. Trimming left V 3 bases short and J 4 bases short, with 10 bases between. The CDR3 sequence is CASSWVAGETQYF. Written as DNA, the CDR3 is TGCGCCAGCAGCTGGGTTGCGGGAGAGACCCAGTACTTC. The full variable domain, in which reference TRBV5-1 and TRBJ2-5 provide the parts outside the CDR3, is KAGVTQTPRYLIKTRGQQVTLSCSPISGHRSVSWYQQTPGQGLQFLFEYFSETQRNKGNFPGRFSGRQFSNSRSEMNVSTLELGDSALYLCASSWVAGETQYFGPGTRLLVL.

CDR3 sequence: CASGPGQGAGDTQYF. CDR3 DNA sequence: TGTGCTAGTGGCCCGGGACAGGGGGCAGGAGATACGCAGTATTTT. V gene TRBV12-5 combines with J gene TRBJ2-3; 12 bases are a match to TRBD1. The CDR3 loop spans 15 amino acids. The junction had 6 bases not matched to a gene; V was cut back by 6 bases and J by 5 bases. From germline, CDR1 is LGHNT and CDR2 FRNRAP. The full variable domain, rest sourced from reference TRBV12-5 and TRBJ2-3, is DARVTQTPRHKVTEMGQEVTMRCQPILGHNTVFWYRQTMMQGLELLAYFRNRAPLDDSGMPKDRFSAEMPDATLATLKIQPSEPRDSAVYFCASGPGQGAGDTQYFGPGTRLTVL.

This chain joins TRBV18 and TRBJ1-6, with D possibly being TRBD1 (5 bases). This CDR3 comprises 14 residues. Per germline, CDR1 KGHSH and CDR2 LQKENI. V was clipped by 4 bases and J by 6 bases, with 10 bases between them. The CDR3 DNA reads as TGTGCCAGCTCACTGGAGGGGAGTAATTCACCCCTCCACTTT. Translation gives CASSLEGSNSPLHF.

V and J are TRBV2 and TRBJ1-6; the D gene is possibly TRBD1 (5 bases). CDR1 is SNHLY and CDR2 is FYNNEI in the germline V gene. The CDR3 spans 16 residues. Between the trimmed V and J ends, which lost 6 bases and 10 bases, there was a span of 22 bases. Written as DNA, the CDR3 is TGTGCCAGCAGCCCCCTTGAGGGGAGGACAAGGTCACCCCTCCACTTT. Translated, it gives CASSPLEGRTRSPLHF. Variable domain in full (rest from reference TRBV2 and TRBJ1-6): EPEVTQTPSHQVTQMGQEVILRCVPISNHLYFYWYRQILGQKVEFLVSFYNNEISEKSEIFDDQFSVERPDGSNFTLKIRSTKLEDSAMYFCASSPLEGRTRSPLHFGNGTRLTVT.

In DNA, the CDR3 is TGTGCCTGGAGTTTGGGGAGTGGCTACACCTTC. Residues: CAWSLGSGYTF. The chain links TRBV30 to TRBJ1-2; D is uncertain. Per the germline V gene, CDR1 is GTSNPN and CDR2 is SVGIG (reference sequence). This CDR3 contains 11 residues. V shed 2 bases and J shed 7 bases, with 8 bases lying between them.

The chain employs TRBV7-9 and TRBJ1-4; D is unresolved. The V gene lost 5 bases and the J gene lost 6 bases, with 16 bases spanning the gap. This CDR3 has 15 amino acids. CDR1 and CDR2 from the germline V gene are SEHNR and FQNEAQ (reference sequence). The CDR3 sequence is CASSKYRGADEKLFF. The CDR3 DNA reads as TGTGCCAGCAGCAAGTACCGGGGAGCGGATGAAAAACTGTTTTTT.